This T cell receptor beta chain is from a study of blood T cells in healthy people across ages. The V end was cut by 4 bases, the J end by 2 bases, with 12 bases between. The germline CDR1 and CDR2 sequences are MNHEY and SVGAGI. The CDR3 is made up of 14 amino acids. It was with a sample-barcoded 5' primer and a J-beta primer mix that a second PCR of roughly 7 to 12 cycles was run. MiXCR, run by TCRdb on the 5' RACE reads, gives a single entry per CDR3 protein. The sample yields 1.5 million to 2 million distinct CDR3 sequences, around 48% seen once. V usage is TRBV6-5 and J usage is TRBJ2-7; D gene unclear. This clonotype was obtained from a woman in her thirties or forties in good health. The source material was blood. DNA for the CDR3: TGTGCCAGCAGTTCCGGACCGCCGCCCTACGAGCAGTACTTC. This gives the protein CASSSGPPPYEQYF.